The TCR beta chain described here comes from a study of T-cell memory formation after mild COVID-19 (TCRdb year 2021). Regarding the research as a whole: Most TCR sequence clusters were specific to one of the two donors. Two young, previously healthy adult volunteers made up the cohort, one male and one female. In two donors, T-cell clones that expanded and contracted after mild COVID-19 were tracked by sequencing TCRalpha and TCRbeta repertoires over time. General conclusions and limits of the study: Whether the second-wave clones peaking on day 37 were SARS-CoV-2 specific was not confirmed. Some responding clones were detected in pre-infection memory, which suggested that pre-existing cross-reactive memory T cells had joined the SARS-CoV-2 response. The study covered only a couple of mild cases, and larger cohorts including severe cases with pre-infection samples were considered necessary. From day 15 to 85, contracting clones showed balanced CD4/CD8 phenotypes, whereas a second wave of clones that expanded from day 15 to 37 leaned towards CD4+. Contracting CD4+ clones were located mainly in the CM and EM memory subsets, whereas CD8+ clones were found to be enriched in EMRA.

V and J are trimmed by 4 bases and 5 bases, and the gene matches miss 6 bases of the junction. CDR3 length: 15 amino acids, cysteine to phenylalanine. Only the CDR3 DNA stays, 45 bases, in frame from base 1. The germline V gene provides CDR1 SGHDT and CDR2 YYEEEE. Ficoll-Paque density gradient centrifugation was used to isolate PBMCs. Sequencing used an Illumina NovaSeq 6000. cDNA libraries for TCRalpha and TCRbeta were prepared by 5'RACE using constant-segment primers, with sample barcodes and unique molecular identifiers added. Trizol reagent was used to extract RNA from every sample. The libraries were amplified in two PCR steps, and the second step added a second sample barcode and Illumina TruSeq adapters. Libraries were sequenced on an Illumina NovaSeq with 2 x 150 bp paired-end reads. As for the authors' bioinformatics: The reads were demultiplexed and collapsed into UMI-guided consensus sequences using migec v1.2.7. With mixcr v2.1.11, UMI consensuses were aligned to TRA and TRB V and J templates and assembled into clonotypes. A clonotype was counted as expanded or contracted only when both edgeR and NoisET called the clonotype significant, with the noise models trained on biological replicates. For edgeR calls, the thresholds were a false discovery rate-adjusted p below 0.01 and a log2 fold-change of 1. As an exploratory analysis of dynamics, max-normalized trajectories of the 1000 most abundant clonotypes were examined by PCA with hierarchical clustering. Each responding clone was given a CD4 or CD8 phenotype based on the CD4+ and CD8+ repertoires, which had been sequenced separately. TCRdb redid the processing of the public reads, applying fastp at Q25 and MiXCR, and retained in-frame beta chains. Rows with one shared CDR3 protein collapse into an entry with the most common genes and DNA. The V and J calls here are based on TCRdb, not the publication. This sample holds 400,000 or so distinct CDR3 sequences; 20% were observed only once. The ten largest clonotypes hold 8.4% of the sample.

Worth noting for this clonotype: The clone's antigen remains unknown. Per-base quality was not reported, and no clone a single base away is much larger than it.

The V and J segments used are TRBV5-6 and TRBJ2-3; 11 central nucleotides agree with TRBD2. This TCR derives from an adult woman who had mild COVID-19 (a few samples of this study predate the infection). The sample titles of this study are shuffled in the database, so cell type and time point are left out; the donor was told from shared clones. Sample: PBMCs or a T cell subset sorted from them (not recorded which). This receptor has the CDR3 CASSLLAGARDTQYF. The DNA sequence is given as TGTGCCAGCAGCCTACTAGCGGGGGCAAGAGATACGCAGTATTTT.